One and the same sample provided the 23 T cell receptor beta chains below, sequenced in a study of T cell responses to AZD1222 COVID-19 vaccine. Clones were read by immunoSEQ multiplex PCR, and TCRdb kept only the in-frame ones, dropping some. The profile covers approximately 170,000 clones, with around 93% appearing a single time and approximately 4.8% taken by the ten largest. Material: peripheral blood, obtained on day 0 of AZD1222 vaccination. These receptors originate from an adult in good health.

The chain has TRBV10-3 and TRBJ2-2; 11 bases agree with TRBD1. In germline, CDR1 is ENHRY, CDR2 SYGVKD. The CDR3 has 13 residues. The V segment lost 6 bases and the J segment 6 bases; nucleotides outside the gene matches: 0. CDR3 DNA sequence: TGTGCCATCAGGGACAGGGGGCCCGGGGAGCTGTTTTTT. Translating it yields CAIRDRGPGELFF.

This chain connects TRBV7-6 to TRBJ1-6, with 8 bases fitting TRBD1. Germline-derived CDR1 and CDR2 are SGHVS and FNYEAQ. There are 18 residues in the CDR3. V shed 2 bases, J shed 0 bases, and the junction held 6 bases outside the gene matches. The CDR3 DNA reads TGTGCCAGCAGCTTAAGTGGGACAGGTGGCTCCTATAATTCACCCCTCCACTTT. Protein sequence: CASSLSGTGGSYNSPLHF.

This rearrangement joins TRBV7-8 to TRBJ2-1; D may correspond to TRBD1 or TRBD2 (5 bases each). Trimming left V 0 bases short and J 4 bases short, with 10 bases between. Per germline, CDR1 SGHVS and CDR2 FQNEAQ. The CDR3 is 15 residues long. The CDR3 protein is CASSLASGRYNEQFF. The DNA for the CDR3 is TGTGCCAGCAGCTTAGCTTCGGGACGGTACAATGAGCAGTTCTTC. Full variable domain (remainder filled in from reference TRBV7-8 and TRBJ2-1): GAGVSQSPRYKVAKRGQDVALRCDPISGHVSLFWYQQALGQGPEFLTYFQNEAQLDKSGLPSDRFFAERPEGSVSTLKIQRTQQEDSAVYLCASSLASGRYNEQFFGPGTRLTVL.

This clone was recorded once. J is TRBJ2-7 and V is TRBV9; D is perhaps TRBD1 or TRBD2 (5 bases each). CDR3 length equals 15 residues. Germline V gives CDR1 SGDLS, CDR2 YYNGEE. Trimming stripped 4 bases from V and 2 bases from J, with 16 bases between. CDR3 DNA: TGTGCCAGCAGCCCAGCTCGCCGGGGACCCTACGAGCAGTACTTC. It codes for CASSPARRGPYEQYF.

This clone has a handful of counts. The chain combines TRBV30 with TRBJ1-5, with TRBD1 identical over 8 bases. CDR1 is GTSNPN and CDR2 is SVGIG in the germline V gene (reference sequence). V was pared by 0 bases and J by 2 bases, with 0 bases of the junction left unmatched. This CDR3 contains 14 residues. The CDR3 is CAWSVQGGNQPQHF. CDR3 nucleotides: TGTGCCTGGAGTGTACAGGGGGGCAATCAGCCCCAGCATTTT.

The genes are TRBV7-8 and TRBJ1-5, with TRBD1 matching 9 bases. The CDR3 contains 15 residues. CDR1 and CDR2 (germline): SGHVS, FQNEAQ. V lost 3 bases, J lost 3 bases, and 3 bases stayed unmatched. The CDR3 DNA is TGTGCCAGCAGCTTCCGGGACAGGGACAATCAGCCCCAGCATTTT. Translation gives CASSFRDRDNQPQHF.

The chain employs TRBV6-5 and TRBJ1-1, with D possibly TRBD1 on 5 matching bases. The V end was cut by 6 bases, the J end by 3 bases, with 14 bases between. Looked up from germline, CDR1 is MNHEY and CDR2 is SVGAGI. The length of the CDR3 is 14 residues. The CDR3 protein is CASRNGGSDTEAFF. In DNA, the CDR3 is TGTGCCAGCAGAAACGGGGGTTCGGACACTGAAGCTTTCTTT.

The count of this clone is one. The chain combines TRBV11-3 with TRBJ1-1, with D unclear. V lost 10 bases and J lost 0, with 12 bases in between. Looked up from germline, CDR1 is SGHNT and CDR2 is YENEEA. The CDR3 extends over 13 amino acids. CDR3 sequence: CATQPGMNTEAFF. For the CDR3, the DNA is TGTGCCACCCAGCCCGGCATGAACACTGAAGCTTTCTTT.

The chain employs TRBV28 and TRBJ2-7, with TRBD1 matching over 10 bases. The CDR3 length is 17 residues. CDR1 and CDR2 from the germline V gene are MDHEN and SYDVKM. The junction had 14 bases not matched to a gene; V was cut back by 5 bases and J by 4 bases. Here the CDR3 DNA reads TGTGCCAGCAGTGCCCTGGTGGGGGACAGGGGACAGTACGAGCAGTACTTC. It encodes CASSALVGDRGQYEQYF.

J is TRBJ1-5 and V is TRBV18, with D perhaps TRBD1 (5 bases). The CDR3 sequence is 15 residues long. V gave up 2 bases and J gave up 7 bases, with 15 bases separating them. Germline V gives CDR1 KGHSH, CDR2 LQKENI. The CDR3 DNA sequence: TGTGCCAGCTCACCAGGAGGGGCAGGGAGCCAGCCCCAGCATTTT. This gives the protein CASSPGGAGSQPQHF.

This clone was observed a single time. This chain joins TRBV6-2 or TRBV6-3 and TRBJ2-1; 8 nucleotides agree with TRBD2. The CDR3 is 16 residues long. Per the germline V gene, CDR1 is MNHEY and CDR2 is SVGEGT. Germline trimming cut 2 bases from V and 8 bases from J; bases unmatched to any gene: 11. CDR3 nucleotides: TGTGCCAGCAGTTACCCCTCTAGGCGGGGGGACGATGAGCAGTTCTTC. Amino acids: CASSYPSRRGDDEQFF.

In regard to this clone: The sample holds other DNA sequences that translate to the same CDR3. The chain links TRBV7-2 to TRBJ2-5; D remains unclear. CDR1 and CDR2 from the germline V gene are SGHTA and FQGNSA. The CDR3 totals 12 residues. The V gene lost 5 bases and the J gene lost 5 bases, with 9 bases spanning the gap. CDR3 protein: CASSLLWETQYF. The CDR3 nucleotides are TGTGCCAGCAGCCTACTATGGGAGACCCAGTACTTC.

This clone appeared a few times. CDR3 sequence reads: CASSLEGKSGYTF. DNA for the CDR3: TGTGCCAGCAGTCTGGAAGGGAAGTCCGGCTACACCTTC. The chain couples TRBV6-5 to TRBJ1-2; D is unclear. Germline V gene sequence: CDR1 MNHEY, CDR2 SVGAGI. The CDR3 is 13 amino acids. V lost 5 bases and J 8 bases, leaving 15 bases between the germline ends.

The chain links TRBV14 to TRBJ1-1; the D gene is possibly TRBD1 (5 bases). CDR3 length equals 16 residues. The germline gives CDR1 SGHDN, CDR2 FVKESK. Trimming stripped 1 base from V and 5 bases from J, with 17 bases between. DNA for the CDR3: TGTGCCAGCAGCCAAGGATCTGTGAGGGGAGTAACTGAAGCTTTCTTT. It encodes CASSQGSVRGVTEAFF.

CDR3 sequence reads: CASARQPTLPNYGYTF. In DNA, the CDR3 is TGTGCCAGCGCTAGGCAGCCGACCCTTCCTAACTATGGCTACACCTTC. The V gene is TRBV19, the J gene TRBJ1-2, with unresolved D. Per germline, CDR1 LNHDA and CDR2 SQIVND (reference sequence). CDR3 length: 16 residues. V lost 9 bases to trimming and J lost 0 bases, with 20 bases between them.

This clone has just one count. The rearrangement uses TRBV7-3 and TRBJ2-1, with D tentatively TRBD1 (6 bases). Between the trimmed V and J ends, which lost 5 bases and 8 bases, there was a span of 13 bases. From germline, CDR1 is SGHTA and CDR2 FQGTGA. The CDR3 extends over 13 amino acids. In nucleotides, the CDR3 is TGTGCCAGCAGCCCGGGACATCGCGATGAGCAGTTCTTC. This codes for CASSPGHRDEQFF.

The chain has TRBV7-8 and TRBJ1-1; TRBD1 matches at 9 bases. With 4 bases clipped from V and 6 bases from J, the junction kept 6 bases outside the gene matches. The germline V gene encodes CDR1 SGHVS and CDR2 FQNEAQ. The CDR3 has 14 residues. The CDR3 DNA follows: TGTGCCAGCAGCTCAACAGGGGGCAGCGCTGAAGCTTTCTTT. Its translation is CASSSTGGSAEAFF.

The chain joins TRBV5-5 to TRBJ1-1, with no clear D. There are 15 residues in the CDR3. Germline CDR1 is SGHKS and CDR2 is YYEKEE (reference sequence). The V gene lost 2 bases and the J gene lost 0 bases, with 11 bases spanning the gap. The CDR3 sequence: CASSFSMIMNTEAFF. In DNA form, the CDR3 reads TGTGCCAGCAGCTTTAGTATGATCATGAACACTGAAGCTTTCTTT.

For the CDR3, the DNA is TGTGCCGGGGGACTAGCGGTCAATGAGCAGTTCTTC. Its protein product is CAGGLAVNEQFF. The chain couples TRBV2 to TRBJ2-1, with 11 bases matching TRBD2. CDR3 length equals 12 residues. V gave up 11 bases and J gave up 6 bases; unmatched junction bases: 3. The V gene's germline CDR1 is SNHLY and CDR2 FYNNEI.

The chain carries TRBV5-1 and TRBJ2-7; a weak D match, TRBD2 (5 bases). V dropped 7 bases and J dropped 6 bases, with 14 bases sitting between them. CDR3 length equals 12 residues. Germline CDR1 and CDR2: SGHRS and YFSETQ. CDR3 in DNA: TGCGCCAGCGGCCTCCTCGCGGGCGAGCAGTACTTC. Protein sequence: CASGLLAGEQYF.

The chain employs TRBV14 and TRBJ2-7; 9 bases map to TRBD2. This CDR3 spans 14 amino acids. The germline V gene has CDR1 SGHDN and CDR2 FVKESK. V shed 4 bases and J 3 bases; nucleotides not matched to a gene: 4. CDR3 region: CASSLGTSLYEQYF. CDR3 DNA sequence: TGTGCCAGCAGCCTCGGGACTAGCCTCTACGAGCAGTACTTC.

DNA for the CDR3: TGTGCCAGCAGTTACCCTTCCGTAAGTGAGCAGTTCTTC. Translation: CASSYPSVSEQFF. The V gene is TRBV6-6, the J gene TRBJ2-1; no clear D gene. The CDR3 extends over 13 amino acids. Trimming stripped 2 bases from V and 9 bases from J, with 11 bases between. Germline loops: CDR1 MNHNY, CDR2 SVGAGI (reference sequence).

The CDR3 coding sequence is TGTGCCAGCAGCTTAGCGGCGGGAGGGACCAAACGGAATGAGCAGTTCTTC. Its translation is CASSLAAGGTKRNEQFF. V gene TRBV7-2 combines with J gene TRBJ2-1; TRBD2 agrees at 9 bases. Germline assignment: CDR1 SGHTA and CDR2 FQGNSA. The CDR3 sequence is 17 residues long. J gave up 7 bases and V 0 bases, and 10 bases lay outside the gene matches.